This TCR beta chain derives from a study of blood T cell repertoires in COVID-19. CDR3 length: 13 residues. Looked up from germline, CDR1 is MGHRA and CDR2 is YSYEKL. The V and J ends lost 6 bases and 5 bases respectively, with 13 bases between them. Some clones are missing from TCRdb's copy, which holds only in-frame ones; the method was immunoSEQ multiplex PCR. Of 200,000 or so clones in the sample, approximately 90% were seen once. This rearrangement joins TRBV4-1 to TRBJ2-5; the D is unclear. The sequence was obtained from a woman aged 18-29 years in a cohort exposed to, infected with or recovered from COVID-19 (not recorded which). Sequences were obtained from PBMCs or T cells enriched from blood (not recorded which). This CDR3 is CASSPEYAETQYF. Written as DNA, the CDR3 is TGCGCCAGCAGTCCCGAGTATGCGGAGACCCAGTACTTC.